This TCR beta chain is from a study of T-cell memory formation after mild COVID-19. Study in general: The two donors had largely donor-specific TCR clusters. Broader study findings: A balance of CD4 and CD8 characterized clones contracting day 15 to 85, whereas later expanders leaned CD4+. CD8+ contracting clones occupied EMRA, while CD4+ ones occupied mainly CM and EM.

The CDR3 runs to 15 residues. Germline lookup yields CDR1 SGHRS and CDR2 YFSETQ. With regard to this clonotype: Its specificity is not known. A single base separates this from a much larger clone, so it may be a read error.

TCRdb re-derived calls from the 5' RACE reads in MiXCR, one entry per CDR3 protein. This sample yields 200,000 to 250,000 distinct CDR3 sequences, of which around 10% are seen a single time; 20% to 25% belongs to the top ten. The receptor was isolated from a man aged 18 to 30 who had mild COVID-19 (a few samples of this study predate the infection). Cell type and time point are not known. Sequenced material: PBMCs or a T cell subset sorted from them (not recorded which). The chain couples TRBV5-1 to TRBJ2-1, with D possibly TRBD1 on 6 matching bases. The CDR3 reads CSSTRTGSSYNEQFF. For the CDR3, the DNA is TGCTCCAGCACCCGTACAGGGAGCTCCTACAATGAGCAGTTCTTC.